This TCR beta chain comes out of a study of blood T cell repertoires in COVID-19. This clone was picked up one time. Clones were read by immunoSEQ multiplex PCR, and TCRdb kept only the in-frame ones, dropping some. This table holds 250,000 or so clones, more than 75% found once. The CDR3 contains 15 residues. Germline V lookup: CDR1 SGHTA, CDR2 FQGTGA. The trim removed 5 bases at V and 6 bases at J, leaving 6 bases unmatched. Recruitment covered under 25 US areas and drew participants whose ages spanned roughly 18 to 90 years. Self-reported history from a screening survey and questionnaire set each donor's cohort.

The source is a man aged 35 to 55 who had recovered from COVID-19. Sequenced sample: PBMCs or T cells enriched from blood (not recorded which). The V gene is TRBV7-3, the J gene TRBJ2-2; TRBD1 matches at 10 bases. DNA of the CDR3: TGTGCCAGCAGCACGAGACAGGGGGCCGCCGGGGAGCTGTTTTTT. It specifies CASSTRQGAAGELFF. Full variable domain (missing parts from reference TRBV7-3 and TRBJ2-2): GAGVSQTPSNKVTEKGKYVELRCDPISGHTALYWYRQSLGQGPEFLIYFQGTGAADDSGLPNDRFFAVRPEGSVSTLKIQRTERGDSAVYLCASSTRQGAAGELFFGEGSRLTVL.